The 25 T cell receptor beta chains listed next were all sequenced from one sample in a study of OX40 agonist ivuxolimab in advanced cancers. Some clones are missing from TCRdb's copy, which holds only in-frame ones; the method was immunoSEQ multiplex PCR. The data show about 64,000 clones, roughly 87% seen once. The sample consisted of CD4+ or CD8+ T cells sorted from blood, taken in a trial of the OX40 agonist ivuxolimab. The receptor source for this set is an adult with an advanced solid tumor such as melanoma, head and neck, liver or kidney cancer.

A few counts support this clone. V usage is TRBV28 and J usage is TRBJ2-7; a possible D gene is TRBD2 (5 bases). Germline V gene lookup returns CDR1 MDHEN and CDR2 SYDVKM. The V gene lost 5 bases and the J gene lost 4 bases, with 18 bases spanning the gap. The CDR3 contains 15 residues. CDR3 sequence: CASSLRTLTGYEQYF. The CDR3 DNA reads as TGTGCCAGCAGTCTTCGGACGCTTACGGGGTACGAGCAGTACTTC.

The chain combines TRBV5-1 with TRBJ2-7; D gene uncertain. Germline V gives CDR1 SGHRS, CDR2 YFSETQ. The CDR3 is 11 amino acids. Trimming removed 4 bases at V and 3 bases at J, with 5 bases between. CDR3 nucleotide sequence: TGCGCCAGCAGCCAGATCTACGAGCAGTACTTC. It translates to CASSQIYEQYF. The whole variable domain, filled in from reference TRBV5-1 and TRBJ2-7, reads KAGVTQTPRYLIKTRGQQVTLSCSPISGHRSVSWYQQTPGQGLQFLFEYFSETQRNKGNFPGRFSGRQFSNSRSEMNVSTLELGDSALYLCASSQIYEQYFGPGTRLTVT.

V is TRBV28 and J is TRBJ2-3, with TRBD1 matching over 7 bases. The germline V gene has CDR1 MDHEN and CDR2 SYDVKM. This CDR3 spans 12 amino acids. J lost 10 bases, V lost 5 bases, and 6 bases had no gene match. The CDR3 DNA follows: TGTGCCAGCAGTACACAGGGGATAGCGCAGTATTTT. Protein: CASSTQGIAQYF.

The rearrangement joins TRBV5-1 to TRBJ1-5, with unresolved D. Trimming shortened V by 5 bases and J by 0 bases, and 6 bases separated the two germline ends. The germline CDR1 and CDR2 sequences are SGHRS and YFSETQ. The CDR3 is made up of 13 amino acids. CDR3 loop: CASRIDSNQPQHF. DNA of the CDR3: TGCGCCAGCAGGATCGATAGCAATCAGCCCCAGCATTTT.

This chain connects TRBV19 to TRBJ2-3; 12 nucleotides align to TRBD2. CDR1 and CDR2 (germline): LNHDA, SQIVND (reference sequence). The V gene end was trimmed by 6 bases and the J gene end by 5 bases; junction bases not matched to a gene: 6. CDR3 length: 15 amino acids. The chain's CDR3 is CASRTTSGRIDTQYF. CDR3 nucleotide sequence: TGTGCCAGTAGGACCACTAGCGGGAGGATAGATACGCAGTATTTT.

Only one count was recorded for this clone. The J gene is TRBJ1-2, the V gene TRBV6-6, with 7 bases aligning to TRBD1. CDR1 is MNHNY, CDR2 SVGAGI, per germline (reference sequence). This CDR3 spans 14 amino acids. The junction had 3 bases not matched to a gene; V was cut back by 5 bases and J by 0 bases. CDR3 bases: TGTGCCAGCAGTCGACAGGGCGCTAACTATGGCTACACCTTC. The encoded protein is CASSRQGANYGYTF.

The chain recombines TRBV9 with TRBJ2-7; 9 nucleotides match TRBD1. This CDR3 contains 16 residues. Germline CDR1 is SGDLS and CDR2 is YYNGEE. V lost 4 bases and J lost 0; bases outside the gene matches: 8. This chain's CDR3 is CASSPSGQGVSYEQYF. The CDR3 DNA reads TGTGCCAGCAGCCCATCGGGACAGGGTGTCTCCTACGAGCAGTACTTC.

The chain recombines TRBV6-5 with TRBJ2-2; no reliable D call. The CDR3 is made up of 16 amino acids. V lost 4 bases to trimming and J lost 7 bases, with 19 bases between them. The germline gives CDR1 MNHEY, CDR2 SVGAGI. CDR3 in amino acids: CASSSPWRRVNGELFF. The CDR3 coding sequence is TGTGCCAGCAGTTCCCCCTGGCGGAGAGTGAACGGGGAGCTGTTTTTT.

This CDR3 reads CASSIRTSGNTGELFF. The CDR3 DNA follows: TGTGCCAGTAGTATTAGGACTAGCGGGAACACCGGGGAGCTGTTTTTT. The chain couples TRBV19 to TRBJ2-2; 10 positions match TRBD2. Losses at the gene ends were 3 bases for V and 1 base for J; bases not matched to a gene: 2. Per the germline V gene, CDR1 is LNHDA and CDR2 is SQIVND (reference sequence). The CDR3 loop spans 16 amino acids.

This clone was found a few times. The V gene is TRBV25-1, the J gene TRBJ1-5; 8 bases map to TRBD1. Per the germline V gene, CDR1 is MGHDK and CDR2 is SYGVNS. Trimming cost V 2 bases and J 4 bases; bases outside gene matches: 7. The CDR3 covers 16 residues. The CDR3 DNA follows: TGTGCCAGCAGTGAAGGACAGGGAATTCCAAATCAGCCCCAGCATTTT. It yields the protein CASSEGQGIPNQPQHF.

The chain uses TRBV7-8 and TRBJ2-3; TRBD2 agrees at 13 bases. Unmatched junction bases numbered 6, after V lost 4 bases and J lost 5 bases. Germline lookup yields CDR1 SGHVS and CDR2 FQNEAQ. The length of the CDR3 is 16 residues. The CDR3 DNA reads TGTGCCAGCAGCTCGAGGACTAGCGGGAGTAGAGATACGCAGTATTTT. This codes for CASSSRTSGSRDTQYF.

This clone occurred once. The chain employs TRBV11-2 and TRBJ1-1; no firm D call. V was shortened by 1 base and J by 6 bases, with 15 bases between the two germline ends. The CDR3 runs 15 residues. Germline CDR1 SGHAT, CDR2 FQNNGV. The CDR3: CASSLAVRGYAEAFF. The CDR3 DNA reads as TGTGCCAGCAGCTTAGCCGTTCGAGGCTACGCTGAAGCTTTCTTT.

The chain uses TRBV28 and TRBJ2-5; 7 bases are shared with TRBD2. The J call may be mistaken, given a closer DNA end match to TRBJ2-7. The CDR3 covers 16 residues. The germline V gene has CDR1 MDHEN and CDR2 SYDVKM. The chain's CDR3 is CATSIAAGEFIYEQYF. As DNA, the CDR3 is TGTGCCACCAGCATCGCCGCGGGAGAATTCATATACGAGCAGTACTTC.

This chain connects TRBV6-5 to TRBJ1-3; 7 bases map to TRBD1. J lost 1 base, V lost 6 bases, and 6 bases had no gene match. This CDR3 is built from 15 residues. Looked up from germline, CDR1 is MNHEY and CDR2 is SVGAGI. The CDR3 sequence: CASSQTTGSGNTIYF. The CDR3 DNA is TGTGCCAGCAGCCAGACGACAGGGTCTGGAAACACCATATATTTT.

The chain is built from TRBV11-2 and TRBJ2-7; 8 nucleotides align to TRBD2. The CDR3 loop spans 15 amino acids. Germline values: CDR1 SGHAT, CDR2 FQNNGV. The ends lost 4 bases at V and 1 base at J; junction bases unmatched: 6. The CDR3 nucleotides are TGTGCCAGCAGCTCCCGTAGCGGGGTTTCCTACGAGCAGTACTTC. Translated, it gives CASSSRSGVSYEQYF.

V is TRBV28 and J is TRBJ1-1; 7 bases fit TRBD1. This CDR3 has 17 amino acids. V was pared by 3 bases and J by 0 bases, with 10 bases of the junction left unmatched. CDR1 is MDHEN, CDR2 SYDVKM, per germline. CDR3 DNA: TGTGCCAGCAGTTTCGGATACAGGGGAGAGATGAACACTGAAGCTTTCTTT. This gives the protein CASSFGYRGEMNTEAFF.

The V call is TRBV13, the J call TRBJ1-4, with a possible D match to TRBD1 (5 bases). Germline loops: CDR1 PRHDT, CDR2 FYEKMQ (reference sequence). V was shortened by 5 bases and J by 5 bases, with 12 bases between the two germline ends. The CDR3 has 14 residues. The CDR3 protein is CASSRTFGNEKLFF. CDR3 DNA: TGTGCCAGCAGCAGGACATTCGGAAATGAAAAACTGTTTTTT. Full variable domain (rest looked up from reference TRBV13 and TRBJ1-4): AAGVIQSPRHLIKEKRETATLKCYPIPRHDTVYWYQQGPGQDPQFLISFYEKMQSDKGSIPDRFSAQQFSDYHSELNMSSLELGDSALYFCASSRTFGNEKLFFGSGTQLSVL.

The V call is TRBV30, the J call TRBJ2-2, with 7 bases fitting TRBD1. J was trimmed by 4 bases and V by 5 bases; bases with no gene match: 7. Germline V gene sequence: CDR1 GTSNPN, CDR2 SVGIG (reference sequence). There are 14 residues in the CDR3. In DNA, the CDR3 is TGTGCCTGGTCACAGGGGTTCGGCACCGGGGAGCTGTTTTTT. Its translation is CAWSQGFGTGELFF.

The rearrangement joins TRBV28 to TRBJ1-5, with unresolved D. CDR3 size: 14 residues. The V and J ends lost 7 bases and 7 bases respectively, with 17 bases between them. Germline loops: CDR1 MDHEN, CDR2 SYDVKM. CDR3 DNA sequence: TGTGCCAGCACAACGGGAGACTATGAGCAGCCCCAGCATTTT. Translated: CASTTGDYEQPQHF.

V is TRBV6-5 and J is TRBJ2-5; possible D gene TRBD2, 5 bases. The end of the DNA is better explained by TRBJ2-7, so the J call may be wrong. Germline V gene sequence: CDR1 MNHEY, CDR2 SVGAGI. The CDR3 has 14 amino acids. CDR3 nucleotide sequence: TGTGCCAGCAGACGAGGGCTTGATTCCTACGAGCAGTACTTC. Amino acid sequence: CASRRGLDSYEQYF.

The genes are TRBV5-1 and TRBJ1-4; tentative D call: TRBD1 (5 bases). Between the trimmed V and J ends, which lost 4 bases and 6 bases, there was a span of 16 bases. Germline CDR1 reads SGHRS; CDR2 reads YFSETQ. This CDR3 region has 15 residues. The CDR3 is CASSMFGGRDEKLFF. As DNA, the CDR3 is TGCGCCAGCAGCATGTTCGGGGGTCGGGATGAAAAACTGTTTTTT.

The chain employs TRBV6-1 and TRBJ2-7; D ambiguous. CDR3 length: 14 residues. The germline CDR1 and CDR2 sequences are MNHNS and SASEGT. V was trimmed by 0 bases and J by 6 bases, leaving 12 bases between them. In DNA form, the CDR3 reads TGTGCCAGCAGTGAAGCAGGTTCTTTATCCGAGCAGTACTTC. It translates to CASSEAGSLSEQYF.

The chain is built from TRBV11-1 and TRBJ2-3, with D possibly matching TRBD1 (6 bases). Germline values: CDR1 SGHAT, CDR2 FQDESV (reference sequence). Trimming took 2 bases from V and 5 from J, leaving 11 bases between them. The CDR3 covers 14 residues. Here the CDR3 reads CASSLRQGQDTQYF. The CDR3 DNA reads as TGTGCCAGCAGCTTACGCCAGGGACAAGATACGCAGTATTTT.

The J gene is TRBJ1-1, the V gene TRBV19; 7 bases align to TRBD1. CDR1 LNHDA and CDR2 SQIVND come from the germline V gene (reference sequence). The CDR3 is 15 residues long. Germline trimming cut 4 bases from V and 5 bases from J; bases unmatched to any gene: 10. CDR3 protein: CASSKPQQGVTEAFF. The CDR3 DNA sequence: TGTGCCAGTAGTAAGCCCCAGCAGGGGGTGACTGAAGCTTTCTTT. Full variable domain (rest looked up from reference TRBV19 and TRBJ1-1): DGGITQSPKYLFRKEGQNVTLSCEQNLNHDAMYWYRQDPGQGLRLIYYSQIVNDFQKGDIAEGYSVSREKKESFPLTVTSAQKNPTAFYLCASSKPQQGVTEAFFGQGTRLTVV.

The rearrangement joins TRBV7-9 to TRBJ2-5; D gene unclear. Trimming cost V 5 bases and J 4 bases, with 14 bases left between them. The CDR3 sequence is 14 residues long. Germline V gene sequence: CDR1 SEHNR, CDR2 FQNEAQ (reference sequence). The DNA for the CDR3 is TGTGCCAGCAGCCAAAACGGCGGCGGAGAGACCCAGTACTTC. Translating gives CASSQNGGGETQYF.